This paragraph covers one TCR beta chain sequence. This sample was included in a study of blood T cell repertoires in COVID-19. The wider study: In each case, the material was cDNA or gDNA derived from T cells, B-cell-depleted T cells, or PBMCs.

The method was immunoSEQ multiplex PCR; TCRdb's version includes in-frame clones alone and lacks a portion of them. In the table there are 72,000 or so clones, 90% of which are singletons. Trimming cost V 3 bases and J 7 bases, with 10 bases left between them. The CDR3 loop spans 14 amino acids. Per germline, CDR1 KGHSH and CDR2 LQKENI. This TCR was recovered from an elderly woman with acute or convalescent COVID-19. The sequenced sample consisted of peripheral blood. The chain carries TRBV18 and TRBJ1-6; no firm D call. The CDR3 spells CASSPDPRNSPLHF. CDR3 DNA: TGTGCCAGCTCACCTGACCCTAGGAATTCACCCCTCCACTTT.